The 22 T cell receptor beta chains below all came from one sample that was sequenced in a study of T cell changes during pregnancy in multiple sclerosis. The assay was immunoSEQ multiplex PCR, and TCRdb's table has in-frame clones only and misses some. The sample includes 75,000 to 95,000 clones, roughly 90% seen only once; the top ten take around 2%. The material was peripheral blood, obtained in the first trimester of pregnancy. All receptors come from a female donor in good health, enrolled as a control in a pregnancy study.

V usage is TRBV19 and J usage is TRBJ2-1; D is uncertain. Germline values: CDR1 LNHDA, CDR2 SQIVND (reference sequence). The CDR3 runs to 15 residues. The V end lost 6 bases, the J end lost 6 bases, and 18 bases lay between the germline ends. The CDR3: CASRTTLTPRNEQFF. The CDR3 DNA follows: TGTGCCAGTAGGACGACACTCACTCCCCGCAATGAGCAGTTCTTC. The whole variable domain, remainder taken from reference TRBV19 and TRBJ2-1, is DGGITQSPKYLFRKEGQNVTLSCEQNLNHDAMYWYRQDPGQGLRLIYYSQIVNDFQKGDIAEGYSVSREKKESFPLTVTSAQKNPTAFYLCASRTTLTPRNEQFFGPGTRLTVL.

The CDR3 protein is CASSLWQTGNTIYF. CDR3 in DNA: TGTGCCAGCAGCTTATGGCAGACTGGAAACACCATATATTTT. This chain connects TRBV7-2 to TRBJ1-3, with unresolved D. CDR3 size: 14 residues. With 2 bases removed from V and 2 bases from J, the gap between germline ends came to 7 bases. Germline CDR1 is SGHTA and CDR2 is FQGNSA.

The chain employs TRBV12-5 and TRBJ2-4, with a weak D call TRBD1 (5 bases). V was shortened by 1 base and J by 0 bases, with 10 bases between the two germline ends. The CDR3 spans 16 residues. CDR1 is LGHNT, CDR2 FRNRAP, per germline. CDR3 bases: TGTGCTAGTGGTTTGGACAGGCAGCTAGCCAAAAACATTCAGTACTTC. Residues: CASGLDRQLAKNIQYF.

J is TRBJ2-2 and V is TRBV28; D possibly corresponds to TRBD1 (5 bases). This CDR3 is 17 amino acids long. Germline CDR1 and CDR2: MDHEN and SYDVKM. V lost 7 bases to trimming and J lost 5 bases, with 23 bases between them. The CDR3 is CASIGRDFDRRTGELFF. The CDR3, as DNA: TGTGCCAGCATTGGTCGAGACTTTGACAGACGGACCGGGGAGCTGTTTTTT.

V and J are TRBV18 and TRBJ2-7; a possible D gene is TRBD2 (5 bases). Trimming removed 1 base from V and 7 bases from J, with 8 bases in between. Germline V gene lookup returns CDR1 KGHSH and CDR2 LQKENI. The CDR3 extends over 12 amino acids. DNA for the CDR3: TGTGCCAGCTCACCACTCCGAGGGGAGCAGTACTTC. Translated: CASSPLRGEQYF.

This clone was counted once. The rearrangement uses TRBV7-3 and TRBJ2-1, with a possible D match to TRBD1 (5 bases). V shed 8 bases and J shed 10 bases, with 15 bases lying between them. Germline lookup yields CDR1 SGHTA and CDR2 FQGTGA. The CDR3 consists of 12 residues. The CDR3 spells CASPQGSFEQFF. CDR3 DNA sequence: TGTGCCAGCCCCCAGGGCTCGTTCGAGCAGTTCTTC.

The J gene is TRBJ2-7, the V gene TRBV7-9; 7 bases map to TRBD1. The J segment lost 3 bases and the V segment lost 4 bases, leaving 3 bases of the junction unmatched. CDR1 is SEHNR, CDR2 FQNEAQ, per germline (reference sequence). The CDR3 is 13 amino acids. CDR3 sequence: CASSYTGDYEQYF. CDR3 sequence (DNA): TGTGCCAGCAGCTATACAGGGGACTACGAGCAGTACTTC.

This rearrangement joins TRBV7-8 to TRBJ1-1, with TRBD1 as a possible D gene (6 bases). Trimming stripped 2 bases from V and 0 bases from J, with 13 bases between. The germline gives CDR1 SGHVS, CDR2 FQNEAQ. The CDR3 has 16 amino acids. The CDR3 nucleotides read TGTGCCAGCAGCTTAATGGGGGCTGGCATGAACACTGAAGCTTTCTTT. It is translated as CASSLMGAGMNTEAFF.

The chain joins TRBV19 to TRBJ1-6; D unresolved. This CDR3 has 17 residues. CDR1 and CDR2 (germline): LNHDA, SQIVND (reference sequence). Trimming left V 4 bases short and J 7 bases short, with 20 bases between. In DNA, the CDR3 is TGTGCCAGTAGTACCGGTCCGGGGTCGCTATGGAATTCACCCCTCCACTTT. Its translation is CASSTGPGSLWNSPLHF.

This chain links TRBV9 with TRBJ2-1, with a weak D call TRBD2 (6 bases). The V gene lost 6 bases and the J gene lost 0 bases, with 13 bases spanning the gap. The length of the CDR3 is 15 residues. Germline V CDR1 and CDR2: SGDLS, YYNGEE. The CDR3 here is CASNFGGSSYNEQFF. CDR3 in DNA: TGTGCCAGCAACTTTGGGGGGAGCTCCTACAATGAGCAGTTCTTC.

DNA of the CDR3: TGTGCCAGCAGCTTAGATTACGGGGGGACAACAGATACGCAGTATTTT. This codes for CASSLDYGGTTDTQYF. The chain carries TRBV11-2 and TRBJ2-3; tentatively, D is TRBD2 (7 bases). The V end lost 0 bases, the J end lost 3 bases, and 13 bases lay between the germline ends. Per the germline V gene, CDR1 is SGHAT and CDR2 is FQNNGV. CDR3 length: 16 residues.

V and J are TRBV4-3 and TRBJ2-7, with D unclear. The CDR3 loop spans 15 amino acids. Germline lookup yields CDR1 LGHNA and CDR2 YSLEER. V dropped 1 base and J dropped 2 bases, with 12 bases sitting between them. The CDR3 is CASSQGTGFPYEQYF. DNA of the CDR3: TGCGCCAGCAGCCAAGGAACCGGGTTCCCCTACGAGCAGTACTTC.

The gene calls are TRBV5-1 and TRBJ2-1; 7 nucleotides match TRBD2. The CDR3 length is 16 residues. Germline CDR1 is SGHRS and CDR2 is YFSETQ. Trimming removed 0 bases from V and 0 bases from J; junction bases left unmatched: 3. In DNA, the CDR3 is TGCGCCAGCAGCTTGGGTGGCGGGAGCTCCTACAATGAGCAGTTCTTC. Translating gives CASSLGGGSSYNEQFF.

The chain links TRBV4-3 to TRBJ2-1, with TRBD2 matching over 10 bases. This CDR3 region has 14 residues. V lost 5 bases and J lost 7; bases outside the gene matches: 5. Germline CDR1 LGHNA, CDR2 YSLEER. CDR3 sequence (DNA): TGCGCCAGCAGCAATAGCGGGGGGCTTAATGAGCAGTTCTTC. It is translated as CASSNSGGLNEQFF.

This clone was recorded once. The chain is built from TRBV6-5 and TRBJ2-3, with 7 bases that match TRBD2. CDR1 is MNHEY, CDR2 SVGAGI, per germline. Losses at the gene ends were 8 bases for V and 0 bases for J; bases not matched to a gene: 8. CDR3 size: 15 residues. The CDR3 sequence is CASGTSGGSTDTQYF. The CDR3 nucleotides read TGTGCCAGCGGGACCTCCGGGGGGAGCACAGATACGCAGTATTTT.

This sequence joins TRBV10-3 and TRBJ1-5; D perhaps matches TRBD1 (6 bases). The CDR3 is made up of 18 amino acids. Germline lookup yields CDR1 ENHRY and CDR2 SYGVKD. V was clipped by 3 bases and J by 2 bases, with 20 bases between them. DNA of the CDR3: TGTGCCATCAGTGAAGGGACATTGGGCTTTCTCGGCAATCAGCCCCAGCATTTT. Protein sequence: CAISEGTLGFLGNQPQHF.

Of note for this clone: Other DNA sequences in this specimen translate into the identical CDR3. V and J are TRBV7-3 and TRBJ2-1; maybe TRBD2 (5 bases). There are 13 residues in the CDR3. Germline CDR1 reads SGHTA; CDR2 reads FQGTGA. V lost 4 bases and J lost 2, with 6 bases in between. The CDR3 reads CASSSGAYNEQFF. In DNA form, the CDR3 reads TGTGCCAGCAGCTCCGGGGCCTACAATGAGCAGTTCTTC.

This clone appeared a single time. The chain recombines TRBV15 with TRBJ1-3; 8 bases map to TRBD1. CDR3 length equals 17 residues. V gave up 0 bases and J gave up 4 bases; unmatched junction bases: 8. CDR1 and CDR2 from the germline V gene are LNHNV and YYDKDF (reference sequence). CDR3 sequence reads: CATSRERQGALGNTIYF. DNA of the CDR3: TGTGCCACCAGCAGAGAAAGGCAGGGGGCTTTGGGAAACACCATATATTTT.

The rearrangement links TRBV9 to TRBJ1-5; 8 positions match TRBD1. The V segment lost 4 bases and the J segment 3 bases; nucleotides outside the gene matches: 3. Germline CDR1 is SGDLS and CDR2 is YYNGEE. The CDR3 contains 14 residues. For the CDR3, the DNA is TGTGCCAGCAGCCAGACAGGGGTCAATCAGCCCCAGCATTTT. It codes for CASSQTGVNQPQHF.

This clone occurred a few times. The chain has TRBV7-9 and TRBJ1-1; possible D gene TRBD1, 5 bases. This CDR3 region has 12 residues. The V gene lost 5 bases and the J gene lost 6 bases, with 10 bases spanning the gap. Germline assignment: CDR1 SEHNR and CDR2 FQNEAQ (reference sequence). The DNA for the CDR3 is TGTGCCAGCAGCCCCCAGGGATCTGAAGCTTTCTTT. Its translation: CASSPQGSEAFF.

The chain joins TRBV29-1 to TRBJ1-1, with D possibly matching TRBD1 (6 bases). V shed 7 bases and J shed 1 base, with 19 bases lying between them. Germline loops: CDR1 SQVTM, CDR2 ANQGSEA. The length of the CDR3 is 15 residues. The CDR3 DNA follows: TGCAGCGCTCCCCCCCCGACAGGTCGGAACACTGAAGCTTTCTTT. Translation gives CSAPPPTGRNTEAFF.

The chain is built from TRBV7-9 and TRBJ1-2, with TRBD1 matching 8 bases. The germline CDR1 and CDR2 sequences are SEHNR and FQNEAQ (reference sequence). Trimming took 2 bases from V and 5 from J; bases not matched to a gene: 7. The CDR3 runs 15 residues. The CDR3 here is CASSLRDRGGYGYTF. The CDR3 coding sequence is TGTGCCAGCAGCTTACGCGACAGGGGTGGATATGGCTACACCTTC.